This T cell receptor (beta chain) was obtained from a study of T cell responses to AZD1222 COVID-19 vaccine. The data were produced by immunoSEQ multiplex PCR, yet TCRdb's version contains in-frame clones alone and is incomplete. The repertoire includes 110,000 to 150,000 clones, more than 85% of them detected once, and over 7.5% sits in the top ten. Study conclusions and caveats: Per reports, nearly half of all spike-specific TCRs target regions that are unmutated in variants. Along spike, vaccine-associated CD4 TCRs were found throughout, with dominance at 160-218 and 743-854.

Regarding this clone: Its antigen is still unknown.

With 5 bases removed from V and 6 bases from J, the gap between germline ends came to 13 bases. The CDR3 runs to 13 residues. CDR1 is LGHDT and CDR2 is YNNKEL in the germline V gene (reference sequence). Source: peripheral blood, taken on day 0 of AZD1222 vaccination. The TCR originated in an adult in good health. This chain joins TRBV3-1 (or the pseudogene TRBV3-2) and TRBJ1-2; TRBD1 is a possible D gene (6 bases). CDR3 protein: CASSYRTDNGYTF. CDR3 nucleotides: TGTGCCAGCAGCTATCGGACAGACAATGGCTACACCTTC.